Listed here are 15 T cell receptor beta chains from one sample, sequenced in a study of response to subunit inactivated influenza vaccine. TCRdb itself ran the RT-PCR reads through MiXCR, one entry per CDR3 protein. The sample shows just over 300,000 distinct CDR3 sequences, 22% of them seen only once. The sequenced sample was PBMCs from blood, obtained approximately 22 months after vaccination. Receptors were obtained from a man between 50 and 75 years old who received an inactivated influenza vaccine.

This clonotype was recorded at least ten times. The chain carries TRBV12-3 or TRBV12-4 and TRBJ1-4, with D perhaps TRBD1 (6 bases). Trimming shortened V by 5 bases and J by 7 bases, and 17 bases separated the two germline ends. The CDR3 is made up of 15 amino acids. The CDR3 DNA reads TGTGCCAGCAGTCCTGGACAGCGGGGTAGTGAAAAACTGTTTTTT. It yields the protein CASSPGQRGSEKLFF.

This clonotype was seen repeatedly, ten times or more. The chain is built from TRBV28 and TRBJ1-5, with unresolved D. Trimming stripped 3 bases from V and 0 bases from J, with 9 bases between. This CDR3 contains 15 residues. The germline gives CDR1 MDHEN, CDR2 SYDVKM. CDR3 sequence (DNA): TGTGCCAGCAGTTTTTCTACCAATAGCAATCAGCCCCAGCATTTT. Its translation is CASSFSTNSNQPQHF.

The chain employs TRBV6-5 and TRBJ2-5; TRBD2 is a possible D gene (5 bases). Germline assignment: CDR1 MNHEY and CDR2 SVGAGI. V lost 5 bases to trimming and J lost 5 bases, with 15 bases between them. CDR3 length: 14 amino acids. Written as DNA, the CDR3 is TGTGCCAGCAGTAACCGGGGTAGCTGGGAGACCCAGTACTTC. It specifies CASSNRGSWETQYF.

In this sample, this clonotype turned up a few times. The J gene is TRBJ1-5, the V gene TRBV7-9; TRBD1 is a possible D gene (6 bases). Trimming pared 4 bases from V and 5 bases from J, leaving 12 bases between. Germline V gene lookup returns CDR1 SEHNR and CDR2 FQNEAQ (reference sequence). This CDR3 has 14 residues. In DNA, the CDR3 is TGTGCCAGCAGCTCACAGGGTTGGGATCAGCCCCAGCATTTT. Translating gives CASSSQGWDQPQHF.

This clonotype has more than one count but fewer than ten. The chain has TRBV20-1 and TRBJ1-5; 7 bases agree with TRBD1. The CDR3 is made up of 15 amino acids. J lost 0 bases, V lost 3 bases, and 5 bases had no gene match. Germline CDR1 is DFQATT and CDR2 is SNEGSKA (reference sequence). The CDR3 protein is CSASEGAVSNQPQHF. In DNA, the CDR3 is TGCAGTGCTAGCGAGGGGGCGGTTAGCAATCAGCCCCAGCATTTT.

The genes are TRBV28 and TRBJ1-5; possibly TRBD1 for D (6 bases). The V and J ends lost 6 bases and 4 bases respectively, with 16 bases between them. Germline V lookup: CDR1 MDHEN, CDR2 SYDVKM. CDR3 length: 15 amino acids. CDR3 protein: CASRLPDRRNQPQHF. For the CDR3, the DNA is TGTGCCAGCAGACTCCCCGACAGGCGAAATCAGCCCCAGCATTTT. The variable domain in full, with the rest retrieved from reference TRBV28 and TRBJ1-5, is DVKVTQSSRYLVKRTGEKVFLECVQDMDHENMFWYRQDPGLGLRLIYFSYDVKMKEKGDIPEGYSVSREKKERFSLILESASTNQTSMYLCASRLPDRRNQPQHFGDGTRLSIL.

This clonotype was found a few times. The chain is built from TRBV20-1 and TRBJ1-5; D unresolved. Germline V gene lookup returns CDR1 DFQATT and CDR2 SNEGSKA (reference sequence). The CDR3 loop spans 15 amino acids. Trimming cost V 1 base and J 7 bases, with 17 bases left between them. The CDR3 region has the DNA TGCAGTGCTAGAGGGGTTGGGGAGGTGGGACAGCCCCAGCATTTT. Translation gives CSARGVGEVGQPQHF.

This clonotype appeared a few times. The rearrangement joins TRBV6-1 to TRBJ1-2; 9 bases are shared with TRBD1. V was pared by 7 bases and J by 4 bases, with 10 bases of the junction left unmatched. Germline V gene data show CDR1 as MNHNS and CDR2 as SASEGT. The CDR3 extends over 15 amino acids. CDR3 in DNA: TGTGCCAGCATCAGGTTGGGACAGGGAGGCTATGGCTACACCTTC. Translation gives CASIRLGQGGYGYTF.

The gene calls are TRBV29-1 and TRBJ2-7, with a possible D match to TRBD2 (5 bases). V was clipped by 7 bases and J by 3 bases, with 19 bases between them. The CDR3 is made up of 14 amino acids. Germline CDR1 reads SQVTM; CDR2 reads ANQGSEA. CDR3 residues: CSAAGGLSIYEQYF. CDR3 DNA: TGCAGCGCCGCCGGCGGGTTATCTATCTACGAGCAGTACTTC.

This clonotype was detected only a few times. The chain links TRBV6-5 to TRBJ1-3; possible D gene TRBD1, 6 bases. The CDR3 covers 15 residues. The germline V gene has CDR1 MNHEY and CDR2 SVGAGI. The V end was cut by 2 bases, the J end by 2 bases, with 10 bases between. CDR3 DNA: TGTGCCAGCAGTTACACAGGGAGGACTGGAAACACCATATATTTT. Residues: CASSYTGRTGNTIYF.

This sequence joins TRBV7-9 and TRBJ2-7; maybe TRBD1 (6 bases). V dropped 5 bases and J dropped 5 bases, with 10 bases sitting between them. Germline V gene sequence: CDR1 SEHNR, CDR2 FQNEAQ (reference sequence). CDR3 length equals 12 residues. The CDR3 loop reads CASSPTGHEQYF. The CDR3, as DNA: TGTGCCAGCAGCCCCACAGGGCACGAGCAGTACTTC.

This clonotype was detected only a few times. This sequence joins TRBV12-3 or TRBV12-4 and TRBJ2-1; maybe TRBD1 (6 bases). The CDR3 consists of 11 residues. V was clipped by 6 bases and J by 10 bases, with 10 bases between them. This CDR3 reads CASRAGTEQFF. For the CDR3, the DNA is TGTGCCAGCAGAGCCGGGACAGAGCAGTTCTTC.

This clonotype was seen a few times. The V call is TRBV6-2 or TRBV6-3, the J call TRBJ2-7; the D is unclear. CDR3 length equals 15 residues. CDR1 is MNHEY and CDR2 is SVGEGT in the germline V gene. The V gene lost 5 bases and the J gene lost 3 bases, with 17 bases spanning the gap. In nucleotides, the CDR3 is TGTGCCAGCAGTAGACCAGGTCCCTCGTTCTACGAGCAGTACTTC. Translated, it gives CASSRPGPSFYEQYF.

This clonotype was picked up a small number of times. The chain joins TRBV15 to TRBJ2-5, with TRBD1 matching 8 bases. CDR1 LNHNV and CDR2 YYDKDF come from the germline V gene (reference sequence). The CDR3 totals 17 residues. After removal of 1 base from V and 5 bases from J, the junction contained 12 bases not matched to a gene. The CDR3 nucleotides read TGTGCCACCAGCAGAGGGACAGACAGGGGTCGGGGCGAGACCCAGTACTTC. The encoded protein is CATSRGTDRGRGETQYF.

This clonotype was observed a handful of times. V and J are TRBV19 and TRBJ2-4; 9 nucleotides align to TRBD2. V gave up 11 bases and J gave up 1 base; unmatched junction bases: 3. The CDR3 length is 13 residues. Germline CDR1 reads LNHDA; CDR2 reads SQIVND (reference sequence). CDR3 amino acids: CAAGGLAKNIQYF. The CDR3 region has the DNA TGTGCCGCGGGGGGGCTTGCCAAAAACATTCAGTACTTC.